Listed below are T cell receptor beta chains from one sample, sequenced in a study of neurological immune-mediated disorders. TCRdb redid the calling of the 5' RACE reads with MiXCR, one entry per CDR3 protein. This table has 50,000 or so distinct CDR3 sequences, over 9% appearing once. Sequencing was done on a sample of PBMCs. The receptors were gathered from a woman between 40 and 55 years old with HTLV-1-associated myelopathy (HAM/TSP). CDR3s include the opening cysteine and the closing phenylalanine or tryptophan. D genes are given only for firm matches. Where a row states a size, it is once, few, many or the class of an expanded clone; other rows omit it.

cdr3_aa: CASTQLTGDGGDTQYF
cdr3_nt: TGTGCCAGCACCCAACTTACAGGGGACGGGGGAGATACGCAGTATTTT
clone_size: many
d_call: -
v_call: TRBV9
j_call: TRBJ2-3

cdr3_aa: CASSLDGNEQYF
cdr3_nt: TGCGCCAGCAGCTTGGACGGGAACGAGCAGTACTTC
clone_size: many
d_call: -
v_call: TRBV5-1
j_call: TRBJ2-7

cdr3_aa: CASSIGQGNSGYGYTF
cdr3_nt: TGTGCCAGCAGTATAGGACAGGGGAATTCAGGGTATGGCTACACCTTC
clone_size: many
d_call: TRBD1
v_call: TRBV2
j_call: TRBJ1-2

cdr3_aa: CASLGTSGGAGEQFF
cdr3_nt: TGCGCCAGCCTTGGGACTAGCGGGGGGGCCGGTGAGCAGTTCTTC
clone_size: -
d_call: TRBD2
v_call: TRBV5-1
j_call: TRBJ2-1

cdr3_aa: CASSPSRAEYGYTF
cdr3_nt: TGTGCCAGCAGCCCCAGCCGCGCGGAATATGGCTACACCTTC
clone_size: many
d_call: -
v_call: TRBV7-2
j_call: TRBJ1-2

cdr3_aa: CASSSEQGLSSGSNVLTF
cdr3_nt: TGTGCCAGCAGCTCTGAACAGGGTCTCAGCTCTGGGTCCAACGTCCTGACTTTC
clone_size: -
d_call: -
v_call: TRBV12-3/TRBV12-4
j_call: TRBJ2-6

cdr3_aa: CASGSGQAGANVLTF
cdr3_nt: TGTGCTAGTGGTTCGGGACAGGCTGGGGCCAACGTCCTGACTTTC
clone_size: many
d_call: TRBD1
v_call: TRBV12-5
j_call: TRBJ2-6

cdr3_aa: CASSLEPLGDTQYF
cdr3_nt: TGCGCCAGCAGCTTGGAACCCTTAGGAGATACGCAGTATTTT
clone_size: many
d_call: -
v_call: TRBV5-1
j_call: TRBJ2-3

cdr3_aa: CASSLVSENTEAFF
cdr3_nt: TGTGCCAGCAGCTTAGTTTCGGAGAACACTGAAGCTTTCTTT
clone_size: many
d_call: -
v_call: TRBV7-8
j_call: TRBJ1-1

cdr3_aa: CASSPTVGGRYNEQFF
cdr3_nt: TGCGCCAGCAGCCCCACTGTCGGGGGGAGGTACAATGAGCAGTTCTTC
clone_size: -
d_call: TRBD2
v_call: TRBV4-1
j_call: TRBJ2-1

cdr3_aa: CASSPLAATYEQYF
cdr3_nt: TGTGCCAGCAGCCCCCTAGCGGCTACCTACGAGCAGTACTTC
clone_size: many
d_call: TRBD2
v_call: TRBV3-1
j_call: TRBJ2-7

cdr3_aa: CASSLESLAGGTDTQYF
cdr3_nt: TGCGCCAGCAGCTTGGAATCCCTAGCGGGGGGCACAGATACGCAGTATTTT
clone_size: many
d_call: TRBD2
v_call: TRBV5-1
j_call: TRBJ2-3

cdr3_aa: CSARDRSGGRFNEQFF
cdr3_nt: TGCAGTGCTAGAGATCGTAGCGGGGGGCGGTTCAATGAGCAGTTCTTC
clone_size: many
d_call: TRBD2
v_call: TRBV20-1
j_call: TRBJ2-1

cdr3_aa: CASSDTGGTTEAFF
cdr3_nt: TGCGCCAGCAGCGACACAGGGGGAACAACTGAAGCTTTCTTT
clone_size: many
d_call: TRBD1
v_call: TRBV5-1
j_call: TRBJ1-1

cdr3_aa: CASSAGTLYGYTF
cdr3_nt: TGTGCCAGCAGCGCCGGGACACTCTATGGCTACACCTTC
clone_size: few
d_call: -
v_call: TRBV12-3/TRBV12-4
j_call: TRBJ1-2

cdr3_aa: CASSLAGLGTGAKNIQYF
cdr3_nt: TGCGCCAGCAGCTTGGCCGGCCTAGGGACAGGGGCAAAAAACATTCAGTACTTC
clone_size: many
d_call: TRBD1
v_call: TRBV5-1
j_call: TRBJ2-4

cdr3_aa: CASSQQGADTQYF
cdr3_nt: TGTGCCAGCAGCCAACAGGGCGCAGATACGCAGTATTTT
clone_size: many
d_call: -
v_call: TRBV5-6
j_call: TRBJ2-3

cdr3_aa: CASFPTAMNTEAFF
cdr3_nt: TGTGCCAGTTTCCCAACAGCTATGAACACTGAAGCTTTCTTT
clone_size: many
d_call: -
v_call: TRBV19
j_call: TRBJ1-1

cdr3_aa: CSASRLGRVGEQYF
cdr3_nt: TGCAGTGCGTCACGGCTAGGCAGGGTGGGGGAGCAGTACTTC
clone_size: many
d_call: -
v_call: TRBV20-1
j_call: TRBJ2-7

cdr3_aa: CASSTSGAPLEQFF
cdr3_nt: TGCGCCAGCTCAACGTCGGGGGCGCCCCTTGAGCAGTTCTTC
clone_size: many
d_call: -
v_call: TRBV4-1
j_call: TRBJ2-1

cdr3_aa: CASSPTVLSSYEQYF
cdr3_nt: TGCGCCAGCAGCCCGACAGTACTAAGCTCCTACGAGCAGTACTTC
clone_size: many
d_call: -
v_call: TRBV4-1
j_call: TRBJ2-7

cdr3_aa: CASSLDRHTDTQYF
cdr3_nt: TGTGCCAGCAGCTTAGACAGGCACACAGATACGCAGTATTTT
clone_size: many
d_call: -
v_call: TRBV7-8
j_call: TRBJ2-3

cdr3_aa: CASSLGPMAGEQYF
cdr3_nt: TGTGCCAGCAGCTTGGGCCCTATGGCGGGCGAGCAGTACTTC
clone_size: many
d_call: -
v_call: TRBV5-5
j_call: TRBJ2-7

cdr3_aa: CASRLLGTANTEAFF
cdr3_nt: TGTGCCAGCAGGCTTCTCGGGACAGCAAACACTGAAGCTTTCTTT
clone_size: many
d_call: TRBD1
v_call: TRBV27
j_call: TRBJ1-1

cdr3_aa: CASSPTTDAEAFF
cdr3_nt: TGTGCCAGCAGCCCCACTACGGACGCTGAAGCTTTCTTT
clone_size: -
d_call: -
v_call: TRBV7-2
j_call: TRBJ1-1

cdr3_aa: CASSSTSFQETQYF
cdr3_nt: TGTGCCAGCAGCTCCACGAGCTTCCAAGAGACCCAGTACTTC
clone_size: many
d_call: -
v_call: TRBV9
j_call: TRBJ2-5

cdr3_aa: CASSYTSGGGYTF
cdr3_nt: TGTGCCAGCAGTTACACATCAGGGGGTGGCTACACCTTC
clone_size: many
d_call: TRBD1
v_call: TRBV6-2/TRBV6-3
j_call: TRBJ1-2

cdr3_aa: CSARAVLNTEAFF
cdr3_nt: TGCAGTGCTAGAGCCGTTTTGAACACTGAAGCTTTCTTT
clone_size: -
d_call: -
v_call: TRBV20-1
j_call: TRBJ1-1

cdr3_aa: CATSPQASNTGELFF
cdr3_nt: TGTGCCACCAGCCCCCAGGCCTCGAACACCGGGGAGCTGTTTTTT
clone_size: many
d_call: -
v_call: TRBV15
j_call: TRBJ2-2

cdr3_aa: CASSLGLVWGLIYEQYF
cdr3_nt: TGTGCCAGCAGCCTGGGACTAGTCTGGGGTTTGATCTACGAGCAGTACTTC
clone_size: many
d_call: TRBD2
v_call: TRBV7-8
j_call: TRBJ2-7

cdr3_aa: CASSGVYEQYF
cdr3_nt: TGTGCCAGCAGCGGGGTCTACGAGCAGTACTTC
clone_size: -
d_call: -
v_call: TRBV5-5
j_call: TRBJ2-7

cdr3_aa: CASSPPQGRGQPQHF
cdr3_nt: TGTGCCAGCAGTCCCCCGCAGGGAAGGGGTCAGCCCCAGCATTTT
clone_size: many
d_call: -
v_call: TRBV6-2/TRBV6-3
j_call: TRBJ1-5

cdr3_aa: CASSYHRDSYEQYF
cdr3_nt: TGTGCCAGCAGTTACCACCGGGACTCCTACGAGCAGTACTTC
clone_size: many
d_call: -
v_call: TRBV6-2/TRBV6-3
j_call: TRBJ2-7

cdr3_aa: CASSRTGGAVAEAFF
cdr3_nt: TGTGCCAGCAGTCGGACAGGTGGGGCCGTCGCTGAAGCTTTCTTT
clone_size: many
d_call: TRBD1
v_call: TRBV27
j_call: TRBJ1-1

cdr3_aa: CASSSSGSDTQYF
cdr3_nt: TGTGCCAGCAGCTCCTCGGGGTCAGATACGCAGTATTTT
clone_size: few
d_call: -
v_call: TRBV7-9
j_call: TRBJ2-3

cdr3_aa: CASSRGTGSNYGYTF
cdr3_nt: TGCGCCAGCAGCCGAGGGACAGGATCTAACTATGGCTACACCTTC
clone_size: many
d_call: TRBD1
v_call: TRBV4-3
j_call: TRBJ1-2

cdr3_aa: CSAVTGVLPQHF
cdr3_nt: TGCAGTGCTGTCACAGGGGTGCTGCCCCAGCATTTT
clone_size: few
d_call: TRBD1
v_call: TRBV20-1
j_call: TRBJ1-5

cdr3_aa: CASSYSRGAGSYNEQFF
cdr3_nt: TGTGCCAGCAGTTACTCGAGGGGGGCGGGGTCCTACAATGAGCAGTTCTTC
clone_size: many
d_call: -
v_call: TRBV6-5
j_call: TRBJ2-1

cdr3_aa: CASSSSGGGDTQYF
cdr3_nt: TGTGCCAGCAGCTCTAGCGGGGGTGGAGATACGCAGTATTTT
clone_size: many
d_call: TRBD2
v_call: TRBV7-2
j_call: TRBJ2-3

cdr3_aa: CASSLGAGSSYEQYF
cdr3_nt: TGTGCCAGCAGCTTAGGGGCTGGGTCCTCCTACGAGCAGTACTTC
clone_size: many
d_call: -
v_call: TRBV11-2
j_call: TRBJ2-7

cdr3_aa: CASSYSGRGQQPQHF
cdr3_nt: TGTGCCAGCAGTTACTCGGGGAGGGGACAACAGCCCCAGCATTTT
clone_size: -
d_call: -
v_call: TRBV6-6
j_call: TRBJ1-5

cdr3_aa: CASSLDQGPASTDTQYF
cdr3_nt: TGCGCCAGCAGCTTGGATCAGGGGCCGGCAAGCACAGATACGCAGTATTTT
clone_size: many
d_call: -
v_call: TRBV5-1
j_call: TRBJ2-3